Shown below are 8 T cell receptor beta chains from a single sample sequenced in a study of blood T cell repertoires in COVID-19. Measured with immunoSEQ multiplex PCR; TCRdb has only the in-frame clones, and not every one. The table records a few hundred thousand clones, roughly 80% of them present only once. The sample consisted of PBMCs or T cells enriched from blood (not recorded which). The receptor set was obtained from a man in his forties who had been exposed to COVID-19.

V usage is TRBV30 and J usage is TRBJ1-1, with no clear D. Trimming shortened V by 3 bases and J by 2 bases, and 22 bases separated the two germline ends. Germline V gene sequence: CDR1 GTSNPN, CDR2 SVGIG (reference sequence). This CDR3 is built from 17 residues. The CDR3 reads CAWSLRARIRLNTEAFF. Here the CDR3 DNA reads TGTGCCTGGAGCTTGCGGGCTCGAATTCGCTTAAACACTGAAGCTTTCTTT.

The chain joins TRBV3-1 (or the pseudogene TRBV3-2) to TRBJ2-3, with a possible D match to TRBD1 (5 bases). The germline CDR1 and CDR2 sequences are LGHDT and YNNKEL (reference sequence). V shed 6 bases and J shed 2 bases, with 18 bases lying between them. The CDR3 is made up of 16 amino acids. DNA for the CDR3: TGTGCCAGCAGTCCGCGACCCGCAGGGATCACAGATACGCAGTATTTT. Translation: CASSPRPAGITDTQYF.

The rearrangement joins TRBV5-1 to TRBJ2-7, with 8 positions matching TRBD2. The CDR3 extends over 16 amino acids. Trimming took 0 bases from V and 6 from J; bases not matched to a gene: 11. CDR1 is SGHRS, CDR2 YFSETQ, per germline. DNA for the CDR3: TGCGCCAGCAGCTTGGAAAGTAGCGGGATGGGTCTCGAGCAGTACTTC. Translated, it gives CASSLESSGMGLEQYF.

The chain uses TRBV5-1 and TRBJ2-2; TRBD1 is a possible D gene (5 bases). CDR3 length: 16 amino acids. Germline CDR1 reads SGHRS; CDR2 reads YFSETQ. The V gene lost 2 bases and the J gene lost 1 base, with 12 bases spanning the gap. The CDR3 DNA is TGCGCCAGCAGCTTCTCTCCCACAGGGAACACCGGGGAGCTGTTTTTT. This codes for CASSFSPTGNTGELFF.

As concerns this clone: Distinct nucleotide sequences in the sample also encode this CDR3. The chain is built from TRBV6-5 and TRBJ1-1; D might be TRBD1 (6 bases). Trimming cost V 6 bases and J 4 bases, with 9 bases left between them. Per germline, CDR1 MNHEY and CDR2 SVGAGI. The CDR3 consists of 12 residues. The chain's CDR3 is CASRTTGTEAFF. CDR3 coding DNA: TGTGCCAGCAGAACGACAGGCACTGAAGCTTTCTTT.

This sequence joins TRBV4-1 and TRBJ2-1; TRBD2 agrees at 11 bases. Germline values: CDR1 MGHRA, CDR2 YSYEKL. Germline trimming cut 0 bases from V and 3 bases from J; bases unmatched to any gene: 1. The CDR3 covers 16 residues. The CDR3 protein is CASSQEGLAVYNEQFF. The CDR3 coding sequence is TGCGCCAGCAGCCAAGAGGGACTAGCGGTCTACAATGAGCAGTTCTTC.

The chain carries TRBV9 and TRBJ2-1; D perhaps matches TRBD2 (6 bases). The CDR3 runs 16 residues. In germline, CDR1 is SGDLS, CDR2 YYNGEE. V lost 3 bases, J lost 4 bases, and 17 bases lay in between. The CDR3 DNA follows: TGTGCCAGCAGCGCTAGGCTCAGGGCGGGGTACAATGAGCAGTTCTTC. Translating gives CASSARLRAGYNEQFF.

The chain uses TRBV7-8 and TRBJ2-7, with D unresolved. V was clipped by 4 bases and J by 3 bases, with 19 bases between them. The germline CDR1 and CDR2 sequences are SGHVS and FQNEAQ. The CDR3 runs to 16 residues. The CDR3, as DNA: TGTGCCAGCAGCTCCCTCACCGACGCTGGGCTCTACGAGCAGTACTTC. Its protein product is CASSSLTDAGLYEQYF.